This TCR beta chain was sequenced for a study of shared clonotypes between healthy human individuals. TCRdb keeps only in-frame clones here, not all; method: immunoSEQ multiplex PCR. The table has 2 million to 2.5 million clones, 95% seen once; the top ten hold 0.13%. The CDR3 is 14 amino acids. Germline V gene lookup returns CDR1 SNHLY and CDR2 FYNNEI. Whole-study findings and limits: Rarefaction curves obtained for sorted subsets showed sequencing incomplete despite large depth.

Turning to this clone: The antigen is unknown. The junction differs from germline at one of its ends, possibly a read error.

This TCR was sampled from a man aged 18 to 30 in good health. The chain joins TRBV2 to TRBJ1-1; D perhaps matches TRBD1 (5 bases). The sample was naive CD4+ T cells sorted from blood. Subset denoted: CD45RA+ positively selected. CDR3 region: CASREARGGTEAFF. The CDR3 region has the DNA TGTGCCAGCAGAGAAGCGAGGGGCGGCACTGAAGCTTTCTTT.